These 15 T cell receptor beta chains originate from one sample sequenced in a study of shared clonotypes between healthy human individuals. Sequencing used immunoSEQ multiplex PCR; TCRdb keeps in-frame clones, though not all of them. This sample has a few million clones, with around 94% found just once. The source material was naive CD4+ T cells sorted from blood. Subset noted: CD45RA+ positively selected. These receptors all come from a man aged 18 to 30 in good health.

Of note for this clone: The germline gene is not matched at one end of the junction; a read error may be the cause. The chain links TRBV19 to TRBJ2-3, with 7 bases fitting TRBD1. The germline CDR1 and CDR2 sequences are LNHDA and SQIVND (reference sequence). There are 11 residues in the CDR3. CDR3 nucleotide sequence: TGTGCCAGTAGTGAGACAGGGCGTCTTGTTTTT. Its translation is CASSETGRLVF.

The chain recombines TRBV9 with TRBJ1-2; D unclear. The CDR3 spans 18 residues. The ends were cut back, 2 bases at V and 6 bases at J, with 26 bases in the middle. Germline CDR1 is SGDLS and CDR2 is YYNGEE. CDR3 nucleotides: TGTGCCAGCAGCGTTTCAGGCGTTCGTCTATCTGGATCAAATGGCTACACCTTC. As protein: CASSVSGVRLSGSNGYTF.

The rearrangement links TRBV7-2 to TRBJ2-7; no firm D call. The germline CDR1 and CDR2 sequences are SGHTA and FQGNSA. Trimming stripped 5 bases from V and 1 base from J, with 12 bases between. The CDR3 is 14 residues long. This CDR3 is CASSVTDGSYEQYF. In nucleotides, the CDR3 is TGTGCCAGCAGCGTAACGGACGGATCCTACGAGCAGTACTTC. Looking up the rest from reference TRBV7-2 and TRBJ2-7 gives the full variable domain: GAGVSQSPSNKVTEKGKDVELRCDPISGHTALYWYRQSLGQGLEFLIYFQGNSAPDKSGLPSDRFSAERTGGSVSTLTIQRTQQEDSAVYLCASSVTDGSYEQYFGPGTRLTVT.

Turning to this clone: Other nucleotide sequences in the sample specify the same CDR3. This chain uses TRBV5-1 with TRBJ1-1; a possible D gene is TRBD1 (6 bases). This CDR3 is 14 amino acids long. V shed 4 bases and J shed 4 bases, with 14 bases lying between them. The germline CDR1 and CDR2 sequences are SGHRS and YFSETQ. The CDR3 region has the DNA TGCGCCAGCAGCCTACAGGGAGGGAGCACTGAAGCTTTCTTT. Residues: CASSLQGGSTEAFF.

Notes on this clone: This sample includes further DNA sequences coding for the same CDR3. The chain has TRBV30 and TRBJ1-2; D is perhaps TRBD1 (5 bases). Germline assignment: CDR1 GTSNPN and CDR2 SVGIG (reference sequence). The CDR3 is 12 residues long. V lost 5 bases and J lost 2, with 9 bases in between. The CDR3 coding sequence is TGTGCCTGGGGCCGGGGGAACTATGGCTACACCTTC. Translation gives CAWGRGNYGYTF.

The chain recombines TRBV4-3 with TRBJ2-3; no firm D call. Germline V CDR1 and CDR2: LGHNA, YSLEER. This CDR3 has 17 amino acids. Between the trimmed V and J ends, which lost 0 bases and 4 bases, there was a span of 17 bases. The CDR3 sequence is CASSQDLYTSPPDTQYF. The CDR3, as DNA: TGCGCCAGCAGCCAAGATCTTTACACTTCGCCGCCAGATACGCAGTATTTT.

The J gene is TRBJ1-4, the V gene TRBV30; 9 nucleotides match TRBD1. The CDR3 loop spans 17 amino acids. Unmatched junction bases numbered 9, after V lost 1 base and J lost 3 bases. The germline gives CDR1 GTSNPN, CDR2 SVGIG (reference sequence). This chain's CDR3 is CAWSDRDREWSNEKLFF. CDR3 DNA: TGTGCCTGGAGTGACCGGGACAGGGAGTGGTCTAATGAAAAACTGTTTTTT.

The V gene is TRBV5-4, the J gene TRBJ2-3; TRBD2 aligns across 10 bases. CDR1 and CDR2 (germline): SGHNT, YYREEE (reference sequence). The CDR3 has 15 residues. With 5 bases clipped from V and 4 bases from J, the junction kept 7 bases outside the gene matches. The CDR3 loop is CASSFPGLASDTQYF. The CDR3 DNA sequence: TGTGCCAGCAGTTTCCCGGGACTAGCGTCAGATACGCAGTATTTT.

This chain joins TRBV29-1 and TRBJ2-2; possibly TRBD1 for D (5 bases). V was pared by 6 bases and J by 6 bases, with 26 bases between. This CDR3 spans 17 amino acids. The germline V gene encodes CDR1 SQVTM and CDR2 ANQGSEA. DNA for the CDR3: TGCAGCGTACTCTCTTCCAATGTGGCCCAGGGTTCCGGGGAGCTGTTTTTT. Translating gives CSVLSSNVAQGSGELFF.

The CDR3: CASSPSTGGWNNQPQHF. DNA for the CDR3: TGTGCCAGCAGCCCATCGACAGGGGGCTGGAACAATCAGCCCCAGCATTTT. The chain recombines TRBV7-2 with TRBJ1-5; 10 nucleotides align to TRBD1. The CDR3 runs to 17 residues. Trimming took 5 bases from V and 3 from J; bases not matched to a gene: 10. Germline CDR1 SGHTA, CDR2 FQGNSA.

This rearrangement joins TRBV5-4 to TRBJ2-3; TRBD2 matches 10 bases. Germline values: CDR1 SGHNT, CDR2 YYREEE (reference sequence). Trimming took 3 bases from V and 6 from J; bases not matched to a gene: 10. CDR3 size: 16 residues. CDR3 in DNA: TGTGCCAGCAGCTGGGGGGGGACTAGCGTATCCGATACGCAGTATTTT. Translation gives CASSWGGTSVSDTQYF.

The chain links TRBV4-2 to TRBJ2-7; D unresolved. V was trimmed by 1 base and J by 0 bases, leaving 7 bases between them. The CDR3 has 14 amino acids. Germline CDR1 LGHNA, CDR2 YNFKEQ. CDR3 region: CASSQGLPSYEQYF. CDR3 bases: TGTGCCAGCAGCCAAGGCCTACCCTCCTACGAGCAGTACTTC.

The chain uses TRBV18 and TRBJ1-4; 8 nucleotides align to TRBD1. Germline lookup yields CDR1 KGHSH and CDR2 LQKENI. This CDR3 is built from 14 residues. Germline trimming cut 3 bases from V and 9 bases from J; bases unmatched to any gene: 6. The CDR3 DNA sequence: TGTGCCAGCTCACCCGACAGGGGTGGCAAAAAACTGTTTTTT. Translation gives CASSPDRGGKKLFF.

The CDR3 reads CASSLFQGGHGYTF. The CDR3 nucleotides read TGTGCCAGCAGTTTATTTCAGGGGGGACATGGCTACACCTTC. The chain has TRBV28 and TRBJ1-2; 7 bases fit TRBD1. This CDR3 has 14 residues. Germline loops: CDR1 MDHEN, CDR2 SYDVKM. The ends lost 1 base at V and 6 bases at J; junction bases unmatched: 5.

V usage is TRBV28 and J usage is TRBJ1-2; 7 nucleotides line up with TRBD1. The V gene's germline CDR1 is MDHEN and CDR2 SYDVKM. The CDR3 is made up of 15 amino acids. V was clipped by 5 bases and J by 8 bases; unmatched bases: 14. CDR3 DNA: TGTGCCAGCAGTACCCTTCTAGGGGGCGCCCGGGGCTACACCTTC. Translation: CASSTLLGGARGYTF.